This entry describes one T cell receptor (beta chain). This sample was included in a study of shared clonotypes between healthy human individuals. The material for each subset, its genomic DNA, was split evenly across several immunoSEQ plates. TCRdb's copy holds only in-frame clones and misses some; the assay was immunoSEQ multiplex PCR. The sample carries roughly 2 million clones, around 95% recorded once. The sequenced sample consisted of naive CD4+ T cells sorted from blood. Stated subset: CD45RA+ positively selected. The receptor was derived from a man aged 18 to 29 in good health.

For the CDR3, the DNA is TGTGCCAGCAGTTCCAACCAGGGAGGCGAGACCCAGTACTTC. Its translation is CASSSNQGGETQYF. J is TRBJ2-5 and V is TRBV28, with TRBD2 as a possible D gene (6 bases). Trimming cost V 4 bases and J 5 bases, with 14 bases left between them. Germline V lookup: CDR1 MDHEN, CDR2 SYDVKM. The CDR3 covers 14 residues.